The 6 T cell receptor beta chains in this list originate from one sample, sequenced in a study of blood T cell repertoires in COVID-19. Here immunoSEQ multiplex PCR was the method, and the copy in TCRdb shows in-frame clones only, minus some. The table lists about 210,000 clones, 80% to 90% of them singletons, with approximately 7.6% in the top ten. Sequencing was performed on PBMCs or T cells enriched from blood (not recorded which). The receptor set was obtained from a woman under 30 who had recovered from COVID-19.

V gene TRBV3-1 (or the pseudogene TRBV3-2) combines with J gene TRBJ2-5; D is undetermined. The CDR3 runs to 15 residues. CDR1 and CDR2 (germline): LGHDT, YNNKEL (reference sequence). The V gene lost 0 bases and the J gene lost 4 bases, with 12 bases spanning the gap. The CDR3 protein is CASSQERRPLETQYF. CDR3 DNA sequence: TGTGCCAGCAGCCAAGAGAGGCGGCCCCTAGAGACCCAGTACTTC.

This chain links TRBV4-1 with TRBJ1-2; D not certain. CDR3 size: 15 residues. Trimming removed 2 bases at V and 2 bases at J, with 12 bases between. Germline V lookup: CDR1 MGHRA, CDR2 YSYEKL. CDR3 nucleotides: TGCGCCAGCAGCCAAAAGGCTGCGGGGAACTATGGCTACACCTTC. Translated, it gives CASSQKAAGNYGYTF.

V is TRBV5-1 and J is TRBJ2-7, with a tentative D call TRBD2 (5 bases). V lost 0 bases and J lost 0, with 16 bases in between. Germline V gene lookup returns CDR1 SGHRS and CDR2 YFSETQ. This CDR3 has 17 residues. This chain's CDR3 is CASSLEWRAAHSYEQYF. The CDR3 nucleotides read TGCGCCAGCAGCTTGGAATGGCGGGCAGCCCACTCCTACGAGCAGTACTTC.

This clone has just a few counts. The chain is built from TRBV6-6 and TRBJ2-3; 11 bases line up with TRBD2. Unmatched junction bases numbered 13, after V lost 5 bases and J lost 0 bases. The CDR3 runs 19 residues. The germline V gene has CDR1 MNHNY and CDR2 SVGAGI (reference sequence). CDR3 DNA sequence: TGTGCCAGCAGTCCTGGCCGACGACTAGCGGGGTCTAGCACAGATACGCAGTATTTT. Translating it yields CASSPGRRLAGSSTDTQYF.

This clone was picked up one time. The chain joins TRBV12-5 to TRBJ2-7; D is possibly TRBD2 (5 bases). V lost 2 bases and J lost 9, with 20 bases in between. The germline V gene encodes CDR1 LGHNT and CDR2 FRNRAP. The CDR3 runs to 15 residues. DNA for the CDR3: TGTGCTAGTGGTTTGCACACCTTCCATAGGACTTGGCAGTACTTC. It yields the protein CASGLHTFHRTWQYF.

CDR3 amino acids: CASSFSDQGSSPLHF. As DNA, the CDR3 is TGTGCCAGCAGCTTTTCCGATCAGGGGAGTTCACCCCTCCACTTT. The V and J genes are TRBV11-1 and TRBJ1-6; perhaps TRBD1 as D (6 bases). Germline V gene data show CDR1 as SGHAT and CDR2 as FQDESV (reference sequence). Trimming removed 3 bases at V and 9 bases at J, with 15 bases between. CDR3 length: 15 amino acids.